What follows are 18 T cell receptor beta chains derived from one specimen sequenced in a study of blood T cell repertoires in COVID-19. Repertoires were generated with immunoSEQ multiplex PCR, while TCRdb's copy carries only in-frame clones and drops some. The sample lists roughly 140,000 clones, more than 65% occurring once. Sequenced input: peripheral blood. Receptors were obtained from a human donor in a cohort sampled during active COVID-19.

The genes are TRBV10-3 and TRBJ2-7; 8 nucleotides agree with TRBD1. CDR3 length equals 15 residues. V trimming: 4 bases; J trimming: 5 bases; junction bases outside the gene matches: 10. Looked up from germline, CDR1 is ENHRY and CDR2 is SYGVKD. As DNA, the CDR3 is TGTGCCATCAGTGGTCGGGACAGGTCGTCGAACGAGCAGTACTTC. This codes for CAISGRDRSSNEQYF.

The V gene is TRBV5-1, the J gene TRBJ2-5; D gene uncertain. V lost 0 bases, J lost 5 bases, and 5 bases lay in between. Germline V gene lookup returns CDR1 SGHRS and CDR2 YFSETQ. The length of the CDR3 is 12 residues. The CDR3 nucleotides read TGCGCCAGCAGCTTGGACTACGAGACCCAGTACTTC. It specifies CASSLDYETQYF.

This clone was seen just once. The chain combines TRBV9 with TRBJ1-2; D unclear. This CDR3 contains 13 residues. V was trimmed by 0 bases and J by 4 bases, leaving 7 bases between them. The germline gives CDR1 SGDLS, CDR2 YYNGEE. CDR3: CASSVEAGYGYTF. DNA of the CDR3: TGTGCCAGCAGCGTAGAGGCAGGCTATGGCTACACCTTC. The complete variable domain, with remaining parts taken from reference TRBV9 and TRBJ1-2, reads DSGVTQTPKHLITATGQRVTLRCSPRSGDLSVYWYQQSLDQGLQFLIQYYNGEERAKGNILERFSAQQFPDLHSELNLSSLELGDSALYFCASSVEAGYGYTFGSGTRLTVV.

In nucleotides, the CDR3 is TGCGCCAGCTTCTCCCCCACGGGGACCGGGGAGCTGTTTTTT. The encoded protein is CASFSPTGTGELFF. The chain carries TRBV5-1 and TRBJ2-2; TRBD2 might be the D (5 bases). The CDR3 contains 14 residues. CDR1 is SGHRS and CDR2 is YFSETQ in the germline V gene. Trimming cost V 7 bases and J 5 bases, with 15 bases left between them.

The chain carries TRBV5-1 and TRBJ2-3; TRBD2 aligns across 8 bases. This CDR3 is built from 19 residues. The germline V gene has CDR1 SGHRS and CDR2 YFSETQ. The V segment lost 4 bases and the J segment 1 base; nucleotides outside the gene matches: 17. This chain's CDR3 is CASSHPRGANPMRTDTQYF. DNA for the CDR3: TGCGCCAGCAGCCACCCGCGGGGGGCCAACCCAATGCGCACAGATACGCAGTATTTT.

For this clone: Other DNA sequences of this sample code for an identical CDR3. The J gene is TRBJ1-2, the V gene TRBV28; no reliable D call. V lost 2 bases and J lost 8, with 12 bases in between. Germline CDR1 reads MDHEN; CDR2 reads SYDVKM. This CDR3 spans 13 amino acids. The CDR3 region has the DNA TGTGCCAGCAGTTTAGCCGGAGCTGGGGGCTACACCTTC. Protein sequence: CASSLAGAGGYTF.

This clone was counted a single time. V usage is TRBV21-1 and J usage is TRBJ2-2; the table's D gene call, TRBD1, was not cross checked with the DNA. TRBV21-1 is shown as a pseudogene. This CDR3 comprises 17 residues. CDR3 coding DNA: TGTGCCAGCAGCAAAGGAAAAGGCAGGAAGAACACCGGGGAGCTGTTTTTT. This gives the protein CASSKGKGRKNTGELFF.

The chain carries TRBV6-5 and TRBJ2-2, with D uncertain. The CDR3 has 13 residues. Per germline, CDR1 MNHEY and CDR2 SVGAGI. V gave up 0 bases and J gave up 8 bases, with 7 bases separating them. The CDR3 DNA is TGTGCCAGCAGTTACTCATTCCAGGGGGAGCTGTTTTTT. As protein: CASSYSFQGELFF.

This chain links TRBV7-3 with TRBJ1-6, with TRBD1 matching over 9 bases. The CDR3 is 14 residues long. CDR1 and CDR2 from the germline V gene are SGHTA and FQGTGA. Trimming removed 3 bases from V and 7 bases from J; junction bases left unmatched: 1. The CDR3 DNA reads TGTGCCAGCAGCTTGGGGACAGGGAATTCACCCCTCCACTTT. Its translation is CASSLGTGNSPLHF.

The rearrangement links TRBV19 to TRBJ2-1, with D perhaps TRBD2 (5 bases). The CDR3 contains 14 residues. CDR1 and CDR2 from the germline V gene are LNHDA and SQIVND (reference sequence). V lost 4 bases to trimming and J lost 7 bases, with 14 bases between them. The CDR3 region is CASSTPRGGNEQFF. As DNA, the CDR3 is TGTGCCAGTAGTACTCCCCGCGGCGGGAATGAGCAGTTCTTC.

CDR3 loop: CASSEESGLRSGYTF. The CDR3 nucleotides read TGTGCCAGCAGTGAAGAGTCAGGGCTGAGAAGTGGCTACACCTTC. J is TRBJ1-2 and V is TRBV2, with D possibly TRBD1 on 5 matching bases. This CDR3 has 15 amino acids. Germline CDR1 reads SNHLY; CDR2 reads FYNNEI. V was cut by 1 base and J by 7 bases, with 16 bases left in between.

The chain carries TRBV19 and TRBJ2-5; 7 positions agree with TRBD2. Germline V gives CDR1 LNHDA, CDR2 SQIVND (reference sequence). The junction had 5 bases not matched to a gene; V was cut back by 3 bases and J by 7 bases. The CDR3 is 13 amino acids. The CDR3 coding sequence is TGTGCCAGTAGTATTGATCCGGGAGGGACCCAGTACTTC. Translation gives CASSIDPGGTQYF.

The CDR3 DNA reads as TGTGCCAGCAGTCGGGTTTTCCTGTCCTACGAGCAGTACTTC. Translation: CASSRVFLSYEQYF. The chain employs TRBV2 and TRBJ2-7; unclear D gene. Germline V lookup: CDR1 SNHLY, CDR2 FYNNEI. Deletions cut 5 bases from V and 1 base from J, with 12 bases between. The length of the CDR3 is 14 residues. The full variable domain, completed using reference TRBV2 and TRBJ2-7, is EPEVTQTPSHQVTQMGQEVILRCVPISNHLYFYWYRQILGQKVEFLVSFYNNEISEKSEIFDDQFSVERPDGSNFTLKIRSTKLEDSAMYFCASSRVFLSYEQYFGPGTRLTVT.

The chain couples TRBV27 to TRBJ2-3; 11 bases are a match to TRBD2. The CDR3 totals 17 residues. J lost 2 bases, V lost 6 bases, and 10 bases had no gene match. In germline, CDR1 is MNHEY, CDR2 SMNVEV (reference sequence). CDR3 sequence reads: CASSRSGTSGYTDTQYF. Here the CDR3 DNA reads TGTGCCAGCAGCAGATCCGGGACTAGCGGTTACACAGATACGCAGTATTTT.

This clone was seen a few times. The chain couples TRBV5-1 to TRBJ2-7; perhaps TRBD2 as D (5 bases). Deletions cut 0 bases from V and 3 bases from J, with 13 bases between. The germline V gene has CDR1 SGHRS and CDR2 YFSETQ. The CDR3 is 15 amino acids. CDR3 nucleotides: TGCGCCAGCAGCTTGGACACCGGGGATTTCTACGAGCAGTACTTC. It translates to CASSLDTGDFYEQYF.

V gene TRBV14 combines with J gene TRBJ1-4, with TRBD1 as a possible D gene (5 bases). V was trimmed by 0 bases and J by 5 bases, leaving 13 bases between them. Germline assignment: CDR1 SGHDN and CDR2 FVKESK. This CDR3 is 16 amino acids long. The CDR3 nucleotides are TGTGCCAGCAGCCAAGATGCAGGGATCAAGAATGAAAAACTGTTTTTT. It is translated as CASSQDAGIKNEKLFF.

The chain's CDR3 is CASSVSSGGGETQYF. CDR3 bases: TGCGCCAGCAGTGTTTCTAGCGGGGGAGGAGAGACCCAGTACTTC. The rearrangement joins TRBV10-1 to TRBJ2-5; 10 nucleotides agree with TRBD2. The CDR3 runs 15 residues. Germline assignment: CDR1 WNHNN and CDR2 SYGVQD (reference sequence). After removal of 4 bases from V and 4 bases from J, the junction contained 6 bases not matched to a gene.

The chain links TRBV6-4 to TRBJ2-2; D is perhaps TRBD2 (5 bases). The CDR3 has 14 amino acids. V lost 5 bases and J lost 4, with 11 bases in between. Germline CDR1 reads MRHNA; CDR2 reads SNTAGT. In DNA form, the CDR3 reads TGTGCCAGCAGTAATGAGGGCAGCACCGGGGAGCTGTTTTTT. Its translation is CASSNEGSTGELFF.